This entry features one T cell receptor beta chain sequence. V trimming: 6 bases; J trimming: 4 bases; junction bases outside the gene matches: 10. The CDR3 is 15 residues long. Each CDR3 protein gets one entry after TCRdb re-called the RT-PCR reads with MiXCR. The data contain around 600,000 distinct CDR3 sequences, 11% of them singletons. The sample belongs to a study of response to subunit inactivated influenza vaccine. The data also belong to a second study, concerning T cells expressing NK-cell markers. This second study says: UMIs were included in TCR beta cDNA generated by 5'RACE template switching. The study drew TCR beta repertoires from sorted CD3+CD56+NKG2C+, CD3+CD56+NKG2C- and CD3+CD56-NKG2C+ T cells. HCMV seropositivity marked most of the eight sequenced donors; one was seronegative.

The sequenced sample was PBMCs from blood, obtained on the day of vaccination. This chain connects TRBV12-3 or TRBV12-4 to TRBJ2-7, with 9 bases identical to TRBD2. The receptor comes from a man aged 45 to 65 who received an inactivated influenza vaccine. The CDR3 loop reads CASRPSGTSSYEQYF. CDR3 bases: TGTGCCAGCAGACCATCCGGGACTAGCTCTTACGAGCAGTACTTC.